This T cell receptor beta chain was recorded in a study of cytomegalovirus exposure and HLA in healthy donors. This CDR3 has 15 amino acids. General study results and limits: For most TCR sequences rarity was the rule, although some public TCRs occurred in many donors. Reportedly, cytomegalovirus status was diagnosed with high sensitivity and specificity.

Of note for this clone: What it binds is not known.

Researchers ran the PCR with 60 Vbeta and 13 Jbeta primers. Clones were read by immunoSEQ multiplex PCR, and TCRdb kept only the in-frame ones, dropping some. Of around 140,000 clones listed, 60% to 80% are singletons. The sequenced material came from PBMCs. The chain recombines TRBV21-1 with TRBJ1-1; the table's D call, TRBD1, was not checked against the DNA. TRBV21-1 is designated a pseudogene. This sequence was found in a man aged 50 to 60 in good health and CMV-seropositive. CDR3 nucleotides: TGTGCCAGCAGCTCTCCGGGACATATCAACACTGAAGCTTTCTTT. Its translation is CASSSPGHINTEAFF.